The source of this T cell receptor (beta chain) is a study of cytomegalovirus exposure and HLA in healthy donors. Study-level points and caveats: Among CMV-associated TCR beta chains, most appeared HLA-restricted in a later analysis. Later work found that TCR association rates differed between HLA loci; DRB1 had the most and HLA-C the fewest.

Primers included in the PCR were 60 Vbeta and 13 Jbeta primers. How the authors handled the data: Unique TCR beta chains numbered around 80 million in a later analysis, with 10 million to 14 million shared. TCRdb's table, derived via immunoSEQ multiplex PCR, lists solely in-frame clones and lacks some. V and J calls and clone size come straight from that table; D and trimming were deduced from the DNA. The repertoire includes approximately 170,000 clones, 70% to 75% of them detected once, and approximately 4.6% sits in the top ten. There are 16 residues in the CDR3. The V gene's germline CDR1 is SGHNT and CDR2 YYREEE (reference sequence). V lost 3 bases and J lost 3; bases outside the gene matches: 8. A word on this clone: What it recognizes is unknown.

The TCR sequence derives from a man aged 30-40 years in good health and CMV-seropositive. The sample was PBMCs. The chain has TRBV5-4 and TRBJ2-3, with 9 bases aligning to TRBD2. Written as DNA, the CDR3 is TGTGCCAGCAGCTCCGCGACTAGCGGTCCGACAGATACGCAGTATTTT. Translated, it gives CASSSATSGPTDTQYF.